These T cell receptor beta chains were read from a single sample in a study of control samples from healthy donors and cancer patients. Data came from immunoSEQ multiplex PCR; TCRdb stores just in-frame clones and leaves some out. The sample contains 98,000 or so clones, about four fifths of which appear only once. Sequences were obtained from blood. The receptor source for this set is a woman between 25 and 40 years old in good health. Both conserved end residues are part of each CDR3. Fields, in order: J gene, D gene, clone size, V gene, CDR3 DNA, CDR3 protein. D genes are given only for firm matches. Expanded clones are given a class, and other clones once, few, many or no size at all.

j_gene: TRBJ2-3; d_gene: NA; abundance: NA; v_gene: TRBV9; CDR3nt: TGTGCCAGCAGCACACGCTCTAGCACAGATACGCAGTATTTT; CDR3aa: CASSTRSSTDTQYF
j_gene: TRBJ1-1; d_gene: TRBD1; abundance: NA; v_gene: TRBV5-4; CDR3nt: TGTGCCAGCAGCTCTGGACAGGGCGACACTGAAGCTTTCTTT; CDR3aa: CASSSGQGDTEAFF
j_gene: TRBJ2-7; d_gene: TRBD1; abundance: NA; v_gene: TRBV7-8; CDR3nt: TGTGCCAGCAGCTTAAAGACAGGGGGCTACGAGCAGTACTTC; CDR3aa: CASSLKTGGYEQYF
j_gene: TRBJ2-5; d_gene: TRBD1; abundance: NA; v_gene: TRBV5-1; CDR3nt: TGCGCCAGCAGCTCTGGACAGGGTGGAGAGACCCAGTACTTC; CDR3aa: CASSSGQGGETQYF
j_gene: TRBJ2-7; d_gene: NA; abundance: NA; v_gene: TRBV30; CDR3nt: TGTGCCTGGATAACTCTTCGGGACCCCGGTGGGTACTTC; CDR3aa: CAWITLRDPGGYF
j_gene: TRBJ2-7; d_gene: TRBD1; abundance: NA; v_gene: TRBV6-5; CDR3nt: TGTGCCAGCAGCGACAGGGTTGGCGAGCAGTACTTC; CDR3aa: CASSDRVGEQYF
j_gene: TRBJ2-7; d_gene: NA; abundance: NA; v_gene: TRBV10-1; CDR3nt: TGCGCCTACCGGGACCTTGCCTACGAGCAGTACTTC; CDR3aa: CAYRDLAYEQYF
j_gene: TRBJ1-2; d_gene: NA; abundance: NA; v_gene: TRBV12-3/TRBV12-4; CDR3nt: TGTGCCAGCAGTTTAGTGGGGAACTATGGCTACACCTTC; CDR3aa: CASSLVGNYGYTF
j_gene: TRBJ2-2; d_gene: TRBD1; abundance: NA; v_gene: TRBV18; CDR3nt: TGTGCCAGCTCTCGACAGGGGGCGAACACCGGGGAGCTGTTTTTT; CDR3aa: CASSRQGANTGELFF
j_gene: TRBJ2-3; d_gene: NA; abundance: NA; v_gene: TRBV7-8; CDR3nt: TGTGCCAGCAGCGAAGGGCGGGGGCCCAGGGGTACGCAGTATTTT; CDR3aa: CASSEGRGPRGTQYF
j_gene: TRBJ2-2; d_gene: NA; abundance: once; v_gene: TRBV7-2; CDR3nt: TGTGCCAGCAGCTTAGACGGCACCGGGGAGCTGTTTTTT; CDR3aa: CASSLDGTGELFF
j_gene: TRBJ1-3; d_gene: NA; abundance: NA; v_gene: TRBV7-6; CDR3nt: TGTGCCAGCAGCACAAGACGGCCCTCTGGAAACACCATATATTTT; CDR3aa: CASSTRRPSGNTIYF
j_gene: TRBJ2-5; d_gene: NA; abundance: NA; v_gene: TRBV7-7; CDR3nt: TGTGCCAGCAGCCCAGTGGAGGGGAGGCAAGAGACCCAGTACTTC; CDR3aa: CASSPVEGRQETQYF
j_gene: TRBJ2-4; d_gene: NA; abundance: NA; v_gene: TRBV6-5; CDR3nt: TGTGCCAGCAGTTACTCGAGAGTGGGGGCCAAAAACATTCAGTACTTC; CDR3aa: CASSYSRVGAKNIQYF
j_gene: TRBJ2-1; d_gene: TRBD1; abundance: NA; v_gene: TRBV7-2; CDR3nt: TGTGCCAGCAGCTCTAGGCCGGGACAGGGTGATGAGCAGTTCTTC; CDR3aa: CASSSRPGQGDEQFF
j_gene: TRBJ1-2; d_gene: NA; abundance: NA; v_gene: TRBV29-1; CDR3nt: TGCAGCGTTGATGAGGCAGCCTATGGCTACACCTTC; CDR3aa: CSVDEAAYGYTF
j_gene: TRBJ1-2; d_gene: NA; abundance: NA; v_gene: TRBV2; CDR3nt: TGTGCCAGCGCAGTGCTGGGGATCTCGGACTATGGCTACACCTTC; CDR3aa: CASAVLGISDYGYTF
j_gene: TRBJ1-1; d_gene: NA; abundance: NA; v_gene: TRBV18; CDR3nt: TGTGCCAGCTCACTCCGGGACGGGTCCTTCTTGAACACTGAAGCTTTCTTT; CDR3aa: CASSLRDGSFLNTEAFF
j_gene: TRBJ1-5; d_gene: NA; abundance: NA; v_gene: TRBV19; CDR3nt: TGTGCCAGTAAGGGGGGGGCCAGCAATCAGCCCCAGCATTTT; CDR3aa: CASKGGASNQPQHF
j_gene: TRBJ1-1; d_gene: TRBD1; abundance: NA; v_gene: TRBV5-6; CDR3nt: TGTGCCAGCAGCTTGGTAGGAGCAGGGGGCTCCGCTGAAGCTTTCTTT; CDR3aa: CASSLVGAGGSAEAFF
j_gene: TRBJ1-1; d_gene: NA; abundance: NA; v_gene: TRBV14; CDR3nt: TGTGCCAGCAGCCACAGGGCAGGGGCCATGAACACTGAAGCTTTCTTT; CDR3aa: CASSHRAGAMNTEAFF
j_gene: TRBJ1-4; d_gene: NA; abundance: few; v_gene: TRBV10-3; CDR3nt: TGTGCCATCAGTGAGTCAAGGGGAGGAGATGAAAAACTGTTTTTT; CDR3aa: CAISESRGGDEKLFF
j_gene: TRBJ2-2; d_gene: TRBD1; abundance: NA; v_gene: TRBV7-2; CDR3nt: TGTGCCAGCAGCTTAAGACGACAGGGGAACACCGGGGAGCTGTTTTTT; CDR3aa: CASSLRRQGNTGELFF
j_gene: TRBJ1-2; d_gene: NA; abundance: NA; v_gene: TRBV20-1; CDR3nt: TGCAGTGCTAGTCAGCTGAGCTATGGCTACACCTTC; CDR3aa: CSASQLSYGYTF
j_gene: TRBJ2-2; d_gene: NA; abundance: NA; v_gene: TRBV24-1; CDR3nt: TGTGCCACCAGTGATCCGACAGGGAACACCGGGGAGCTGTTTTTT; CDR3aa: CATSDPTGNTGELFF
j_gene: TRBJ2-7; d_gene: NA; abundance: few; v_gene: TRBV7-2; CDR3nt: TGTGCCAGCAGCTTAATCATCTGGGGTCTCAGCTCCTACGAGCAGTACTTC; CDR3aa: CASSLIIWGLSSYEQYF
j_gene: TRBJ1-6; d_gene: NA; abundance: few; v_gene: TRBV11-2; CDR3nt: TGTGCCAGCAGCCAGGCCCCGGACTATAATTCACCCCTCCACTTT; CDR3aa: CASSQAPDYNSPLHF
j_gene: TRBJ1-1; d_gene: NA; abundance: NA; v_gene: TRBV6-5; CDR3nt: TGTGCCAGCAGTTACGTCGGGGAAACTGAAGCTTTCTTT; CDR3aa: CASSYVGETEAFF
j_gene: TRBJ1-5; d_gene: NA; abundance: NA; v_gene: TRBV5-8; CDR3nt: TGTGCCAGCAGCCGGGGCGGGGGCGAGGGCAATCAGCCCCAGCATTTT; CDR3aa: CASSRGGGEGNQPQHF
j_gene: TRBJ2-3; d_gene: TRBD2; abundance: few; v_gene: TRBV5-6; CDR3nt: TGTGCCAGCAGCTCTCCTAGCGGGGGCACAGATACGCAGTATTTT; CDR3aa: CASSSPSGGTDTQYF
j_gene: TRBJ1-5; d_gene: NA; abundance: NA; v_gene: TRBV4-3; CDR3nt: TGCGCCAGCAGCCAAGCCAGGGATCAGCCCCAGCATTTT; CDR3aa: CASSQARDQPQHF
j_gene: TRBJ2-1; d_gene: NA; abundance: NA; v_gene: TRBV30; CDR3nt: TGTGCCTGGACATGGGACCGTCGCGGTGAGCAGTTCTTC; CDR3aa: CAWTWDRRGEQFF
j_gene: TRBJ1-4; d_gene: NA; abundance: NA; v_gene: TRBV9; CDR3nt: TGTGCCAGCAGCGCGGACATTGGTGAAAAACTGTTTTTT; CDR3aa: CASSADIGEKLFF
j_gene: TRBJ2-3; d_gene: TRBD2; abundance: NA; v_gene: TRBV5-1; CDR3nt: TGCGCCAGCAGCTCGCAAGCGGGGGTTAGCACAGATACGCAGTATTTT; CDR3aa: CASSSQAGVSTDTQYF
j_gene: TRBJ2-6; d_gene: TRBD1; abundance: NA; v_gene: TRBV19; CDR3nt: TGTGCCAGTACCGCGACAGGGTTCCCCCGCTCTGGGGCCAACGTCCTGACTTTC; CDR3aa: CASTATGFPRSGANVLTF
j_gene: TRBJ1-2; d_gene: TRBD1; abundance: NA; v_gene: TRBV5-6; CDR3nt: TGTGCCAGCAGCTTGCGACAGGGCTATGGCTACACCTTC; CDR3aa: CASSLRQGYGYTF
j_gene: TRBJ2-7; d_gene: TRBD2; abundance: NA; v_gene: TRBV7-2; CDR3nt: TGTGCCAGCAGCCCCCGGGACTACTCCTACGAGCAGTACTTC; CDR3aa: CASSPRDYSYEQYF
j_gene: TRBJ1-5; d_gene: NA; abundance: NA; v_gene: TRBV19; CDR3nt: TGTGCCAGTAGTATACAGGGAGGCCAGCCCCAGCATTTT; CDR3aa: CASSIQGGQPQHF
j_gene: TRBJ2-7; d_gene: NA; abundance: NA; v_gene: TRBV4-2; CDR3nt: TGTGCCAGCAGCCAAGATCGGCCCCCATACGAGCAGTACTTC; CDR3aa: CASSQDRPPYEQYF
j_gene: TRBJ2-7; d_gene: NA; abundance: NA; v_gene: TRBV24-1; CDR3nt: TGTGCCACCAGTGATCCCCCCGGGCTCCTCTCCTACGAGCAGTACTTC; CDR3aa: CATSDPPGLLSYEQYF
j_gene: TRBJ2-1; d_gene: NA; abundance: NA; v_gene: TRBV6-6; CDR3nt: TGTGCCAGCAATCATCCCGAATCCCCCAATGAGCAGTTCTTC; CDR3aa: CASNHPESPNEQFF
j_gene: TRBJ1-6; d_gene: NA; abundance: NA; v_gene: TRBV27; CDR3nt: TGTGCCAGCAGTGCTAATATCGGGTCCGATAATTCACCCCTCCACTTT; CDR3aa: CASSANIGSDNSPLHF
j_gene: TRBJ2-6; d_gene: NA; abundance: few; v_gene: TRBV4-3; CDR3nt: TGCGCCAGCAGCCAAGATGGAGGCGGAACTGGGGCCAACGTCCTGACTTTC; CDR3aa: CASSQDGGGTGANVLTF
j_gene: TRBJ1-2; d_gene: NA; abundance: once; v_gene: TRBV19; CDR3nt: TGTGCCAGTAGTCCACGCCCACAGGAGGGGAAAAACTATGGCTACACCTTC; CDR3aa: CASSPRPQEGKNYGYTF
j_gene: TRBJ2-5; d_gene: NA; abundance: NA; v_gene: TRBV5-4; CDR3nt: TGTGCCAGCAGCTTGGGTCGGGGGGCCATTCTAATGGAGACCCAGTACTTC; CDR3aa: CASSLGRGAILMETQYF
j_gene: TRBJ1-2; d_gene: NA; abundance: NA; v_gene: TRBV15; CDR3nt: TGTGCCACCAGCAGAGACAGGGCTGGCTACACCTTC; CDR3aa: CATSRDRAGYTF
j_gene: TRBJ1-5; d_gene: NA; abundance: few; v_gene: TRBV7-9; CDR3nt: TGTGCCAGCAGCCAGGAGGGGTATCAGCCCCAGCATTTT; CDR3aa: CASSQEGYQPQHF
j_gene: TRBJ2-2; d_gene: NA; abundance: once; v_gene: TRBV5-1; CDR3nt: TGCGCCAGCGGTCGTCCGGGGCGGGAGCTGTTTTTT; CDR3aa: CASGRPGRELFF
j_gene: TRBJ1-6; d_gene: NA; abundance: few; v_gene: TRBV7-3; CDR3nt: TGTGCCAGCAGCTCCGGGACGGAGTATAATTCACCCCTCCACTTT; CDR3aa: CASSSGTEYNSPLHF
j_gene: TRBJ1-1; d_gene: NA; abundance: few; v_gene: TRBV7-9; CDR3nt: TGTGCCAGCAGCTTAGGGGTTACTGAAGCTTTCTTT; CDR3aa: CASSLGVTEAFF
j_gene: TRBJ1-6; d_gene: NA; abundance: NA; v_gene: TRBV25-1; CDR3nt: TGTGCCAGCAGTGACAGGGTGAAAATAATTCAATTGCCCCTCCACTTT; CDR3aa: CASSDRVKIIQLPLHF
j_gene: TRBJ1-1; d_gene: TRBD1; abundance: NA; v_gene: TRBV10-3; CDR3nt: TGTGCCATCAGTGAGTCTAGGGGGCGAAACACTGAAGCTTTCTTT; CDR3aa: CAISESRGRNTEAFF
j_gene: TRBJ1-5; d_gene: NA; abundance: NA; v_gene: TRBV27; CDR3nt: TGTGCCAGCAGCCTCGGGACGGGCAATCAGCCCCAGCATTTT; CDR3aa: CASSLGTGNQPQHF
j_gene: TRBJ2-7; d_gene: NA; abundance: NA; v_gene: TRBV27; CDR3nt: TGTGCCAGCGGACGGACAGTATCCTACGAGCAGTACTTC; CDR3aa: CASGRTVSYEQYF
j_gene: TRBJ1-2; d_gene: NA; abundance: NA; v_gene: TRBV25-1; CDR3nt: TGTGCCAGCAGCGACAACTTCCGCTACACCTTC; CDR3aa: CASSDNFRYTF
j_gene: TRBJ1-5; d_gene: NA; abundance: few; v_gene: TRBV15; CDR3nt: TGTGCCACCGCAGGTGGTGAGGGCCGTAATCAGCCCCAGCATTTT; CDR3aa: CATAGGEGRNQPQHF
j_gene: TRBJ1-5; d_gene: NA; abundance: NA; v_gene: TRBV10-2; CDR3nt: TGCGCCAGCAGTCTGGAGGGAGGGCCTCTTTATGGCAATCAGCCCCAGCATTTT; CDR3aa: CASSLEGGPLYGNQPQHF